This T cell receptor beta chain came from a study of shared clonotypes between healthy human individuals. Here immunoSEQ multiplex PCR was the method, and the copy in TCRdb shows in-frame clones only, minus some. The data contain about 2 million clones, roughly 96% of them singletons. The study's findings and limits: For naive CD4 cells, 4% to 6% of clonotypes were shared across a handful of donors.

V lost 6 bases to trimming and J lost 2 bases, with 13 bases between them. In germline, CDR1 is SQVTM, CDR2 ANQGSEA. The CDR3 extends over 14 amino acids. This clone was counted only a few times. No antigen is known for it. The gene calls are TRBV29-1 and TRBJ1-4, with a possible D match to TRBD1 (6 bases). The receptor was derived from a young man in good health. The sample taken for sequencing was naive CD4+ T cells sorted from blood. Subset given: CD45RA+ positively selected. CDR3 nucleotide sequence: TGCAGCGTCGCAGGGGTCGGCACTAATGAAAAACTGTTTTTT. Protein product: CSVAGVGTNEKLFF.